A selection of T cell receptor beta chains follows, all from one sample in a study of shared clonotypes between healthy human individuals. Sequencing was performed with immunoSEQ multiplex PCR; in TCRdb, only in-frame clones are kept and a portion is missing. The repertoire includes roughly 500,000 clones, approximately 95% of them detected once, and about 0.059% sits in the top ten. The material sequenced was naive CD4+ T cells sorted from blood. Source of these receptors: a woman in her thirties in good health. CDR3s include the opening cysteine and the closing phenylalanine or tryptophan.

v_call: TRBV5-1
cdr3_aa: CASSTESDTQYF

v_call: TRBV5-1
cdr3_aa: CASSYRPLGTGEDGYTF

v_call: TRBV19
cdr3_aa: CASSFSGTQHF

v_call: TRBV28
cdr3_aa: CASSLGQGNYGYTF

v_call: TRBV6-5
cdr3_aa: CASIGGNEQFF

v_call: TRBV5-1
cdr3_aa: CASSRDAGAGETQYF

v_call: TRBV10-3
cdr3_aa: CAISGKAGGYNEQFF

v_call: TRBV28
cdr3_aa: CASSIKRYGYTF

v_call: TRBV19
cdr3_aa: CASRGDRSSYNEQFF

v_call: TRBV7-9
cdr3_aa: CASSTNRGNQPQHF

v_call: TRBV1
cdr3_aa: CTSREGATNEKLFF

v_call: TRBV29-1
cdr3_aa: CSASTANTQYF

v_call: TRBV6-6
cdr3_aa: CASRVSGRAYEQYF

v_call: TRBV27
cdr3_aa: CASSRTSVNNEQFF

v_call: TRBV6-4
cdr3_aa: CASSDWPGGDRKNIQYF

v_call: TRBV2
cdr3_aa: CASSERLAGFRAGYEQYF

v_call: TRBV2
cdr3_aa: CASNLADYEQYF

v_call: TRBV27
cdr3_aa: CASSLLRHASSYEQYF

v_call: TRBV18
cdr3_aa: CASSRDRELTTDTIYF

v_call: TRBV9
cdr3_aa: CASSLTGVGETQYF

v_call: TRBV28
cdr3_aa: CASSTSGQGNQPQHF

v_call: TRBV11-2
cdr3_aa: CASSPTPGGGKHEQYF

v_call: TRBV10-1
cdr3_aa: CASSVSGFTEAFF

v_call: TRBV6-5
cdr3_aa: CASSSGRGYEQYF

v_call: TRBV5-1
cdr3_aa: CASSPRTSGSFGNEQFF

v_call: TRBV4-1
cdr3_aa: CASSQVQGPVSPLHF

v_call: TRBV7-8
cdr3_aa: CASSLRPGNSGNTIYF

v_call: TRBV6-5
cdr3_aa: CASSYLGGGGTYEQYF

v_call: TRBV19
cdr3_aa: CASSSGGADYGYTF

v_call: TRBV6-1
cdr3_aa: CASSDLASQVEAFF

v_call: TRBV2
cdr3_aa: CASSAARATFSYEQYF

v_call: TRBV7-3
cdr3_aa: CASSRTGVETQYF

v_call: TRBV11-2
cdr3_aa: CASSLASGLGQRNEQFF

v_call: TRBV7-8
cdr3_aa: CASSLTRTGTGVQYF

v_call: TRBV11-2
cdr3_aa: CASSSLRGRPATYF

v_call: TRBV6-4
cdr3_aa: CASSVSSGIGTGELFF

v_call: TRBV7-9
cdr3_aa: CASSLMRGDEKLFF

v_call: TRBV15
cdr3_aa: CATSRDPGLAGVKDTQYF

v_call: TRBV30
cdr3_aa: CAWIYSGRARYNEQFF

v_call: TRBV15
cdr3_aa: CATSRVGLAGGVNPGELFF

v_call: TRBV2
cdr3_aa: CASSEKGRASGSEQYF

v_call: TRBV7-9
cdr3_aa: CASSIGTEQYF

v_call: TRBV5-1
cdr3_aa: CASSLTSRNEQFF

v_call: TRBV7-9
cdr3_aa: CASSLHAVAVGLESGYTF